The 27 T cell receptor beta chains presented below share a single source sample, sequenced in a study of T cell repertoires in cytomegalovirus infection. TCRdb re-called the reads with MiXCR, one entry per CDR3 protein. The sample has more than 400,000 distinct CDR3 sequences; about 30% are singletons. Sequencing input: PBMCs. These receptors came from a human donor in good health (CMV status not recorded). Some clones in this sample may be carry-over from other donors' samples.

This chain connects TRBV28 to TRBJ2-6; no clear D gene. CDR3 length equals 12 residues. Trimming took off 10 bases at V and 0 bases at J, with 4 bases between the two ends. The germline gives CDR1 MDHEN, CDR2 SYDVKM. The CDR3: CAIGSGANVLTF. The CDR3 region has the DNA TGTGCCATCGGCTCTGGGGCCAACGTCCTGACTTTC.

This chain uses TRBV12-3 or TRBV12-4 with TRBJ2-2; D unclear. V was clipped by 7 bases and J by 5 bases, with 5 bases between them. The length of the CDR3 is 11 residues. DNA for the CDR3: TGTGCCAGCACTCCTACCGGGGAGCTGTTTTTT. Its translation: CASTPTGELFF.

Here the CDR3 reads CATSEKGAEGYTF. CDR3 DNA sequence: TGTGCCACCAGTGAAAAGGGGGCTGAGGGCTACACCTTC. V usage is TRBV24-1 and J usage is TRBJ1-2; 7 nucleotides align to TRBD1. The germline gives CDR1 KGHDR, CDR2 SFDVKD. This CDR3 has 13 amino acids. Trimming removed 4 bases from V and 8 bases from J; junction bases left unmatched: 6.

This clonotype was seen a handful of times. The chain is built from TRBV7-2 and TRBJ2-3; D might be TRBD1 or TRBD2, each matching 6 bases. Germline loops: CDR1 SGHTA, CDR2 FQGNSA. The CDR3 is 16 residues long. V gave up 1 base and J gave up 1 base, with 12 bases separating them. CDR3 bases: TGTGCCAGCAGCTTAGATATCGGGGGCCGCACAGATACGCAGTATTTT. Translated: CASSLDIGGRTDTQYF.

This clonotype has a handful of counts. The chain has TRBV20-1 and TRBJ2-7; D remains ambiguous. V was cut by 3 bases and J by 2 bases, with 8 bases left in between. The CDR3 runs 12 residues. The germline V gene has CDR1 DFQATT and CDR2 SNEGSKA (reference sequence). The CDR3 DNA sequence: TGCAGTGCTAGGACACTGGCCTACGAGCAGTACTTC. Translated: CSARTLAYEQYF.

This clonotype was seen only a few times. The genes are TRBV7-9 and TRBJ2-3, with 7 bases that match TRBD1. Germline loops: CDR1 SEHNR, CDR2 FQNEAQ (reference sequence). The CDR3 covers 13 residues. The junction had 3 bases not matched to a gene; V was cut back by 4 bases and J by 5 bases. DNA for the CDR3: TGTGCCAGCAGCTCGACAGGGCAAGATACGCAGTATTTT. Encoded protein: CASSSTGQDTQYF.

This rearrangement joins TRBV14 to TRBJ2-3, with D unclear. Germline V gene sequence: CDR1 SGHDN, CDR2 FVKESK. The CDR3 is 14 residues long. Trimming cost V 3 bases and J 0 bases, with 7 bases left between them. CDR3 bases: TGTGCCAGCAGCCACTACAGTAGCACAGATACGCAGTATTTT. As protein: CASSHYSSTDTQYF.

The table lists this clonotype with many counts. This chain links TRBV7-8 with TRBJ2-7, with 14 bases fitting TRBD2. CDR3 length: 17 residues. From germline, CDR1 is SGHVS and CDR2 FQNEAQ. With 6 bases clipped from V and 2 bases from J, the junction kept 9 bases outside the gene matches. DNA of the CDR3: TGTGCCAGCAGACACGGGACTAGCGGGAGTTGGACCTACGAGCAGTACGTC. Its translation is CASRHGTSGSWTYEQYV.

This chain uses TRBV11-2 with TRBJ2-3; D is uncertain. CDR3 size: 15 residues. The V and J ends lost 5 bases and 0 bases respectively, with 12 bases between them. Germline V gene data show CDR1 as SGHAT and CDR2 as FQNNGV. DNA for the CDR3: TGTGCCAGCAGCCCCACAATTTCTAGCACAGATACGCAGTATTTT. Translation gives CASSPTISSTDTQYF.

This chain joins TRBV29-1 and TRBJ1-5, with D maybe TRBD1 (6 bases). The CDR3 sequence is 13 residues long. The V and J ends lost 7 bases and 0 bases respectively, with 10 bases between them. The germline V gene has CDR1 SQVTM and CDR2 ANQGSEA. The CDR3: CSAQGSSNQPQHF. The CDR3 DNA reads TGCAGCGCCCAGGGGAGTAGCAATCAGCCCCAGCATTTT.

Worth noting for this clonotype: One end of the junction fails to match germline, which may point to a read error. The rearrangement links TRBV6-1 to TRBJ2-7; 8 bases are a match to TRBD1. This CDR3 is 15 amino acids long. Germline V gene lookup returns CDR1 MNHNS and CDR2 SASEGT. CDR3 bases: TGTGCCGGCAGGCAGGGGACAGGCGAACACTACGAGCAGTACTTC. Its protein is CAGRQGTGEHYEQYF.

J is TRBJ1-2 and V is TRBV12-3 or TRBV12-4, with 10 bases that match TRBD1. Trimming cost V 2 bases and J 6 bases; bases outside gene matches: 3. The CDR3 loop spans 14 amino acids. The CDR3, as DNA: TGTGCCAGCAGTTTACGTGGGACAGGGGATGGCTACACCTTC. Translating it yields CASSLRGTGDGYTF.

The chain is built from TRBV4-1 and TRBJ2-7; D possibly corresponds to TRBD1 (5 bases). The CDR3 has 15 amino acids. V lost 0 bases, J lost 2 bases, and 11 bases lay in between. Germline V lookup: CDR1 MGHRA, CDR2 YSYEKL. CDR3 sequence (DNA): TGCGCCAGCAGCCAAGATCTCAGGGCCGCCTACGAGCAGTACTTC. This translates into CASSQDLRAAYEQYF.

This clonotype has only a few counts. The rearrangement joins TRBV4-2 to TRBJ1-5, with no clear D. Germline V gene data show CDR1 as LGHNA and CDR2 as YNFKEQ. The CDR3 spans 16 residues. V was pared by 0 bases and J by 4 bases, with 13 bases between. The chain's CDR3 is CASSQEVAEANQPQHF. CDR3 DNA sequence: TGTGCCAGCAGCCAAGAGGTGGCAGAAGCAAATCAGCCCCAGCATTTT.

CDR3 amino acids: CASSESPVSGELFF. The DNA of the CDR3 is TGTGCCAGCAGTGAAAGCCCGGTCTCCGGGGAGCTGTTTTTT. V usage is TRBV6-1 and J usage is TRBJ2-2; unclear D gene. V lost 2 bases and J lost 6, with 10 bases in between. This CDR3 is built from 14 residues. Germline V lookup: CDR1 MNHNS, CDR2 SASEGT.

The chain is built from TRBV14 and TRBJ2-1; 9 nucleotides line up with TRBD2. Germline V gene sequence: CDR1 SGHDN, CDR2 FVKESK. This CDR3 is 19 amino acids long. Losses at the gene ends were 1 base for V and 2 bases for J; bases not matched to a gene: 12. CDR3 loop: CASSQGSISGSVTYNEQFF. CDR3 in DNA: TGTGCCAGCAGCCAAGGTTCAATTAGCGGGAGCGTGACCTACAATGAGCAGTTCTTC.

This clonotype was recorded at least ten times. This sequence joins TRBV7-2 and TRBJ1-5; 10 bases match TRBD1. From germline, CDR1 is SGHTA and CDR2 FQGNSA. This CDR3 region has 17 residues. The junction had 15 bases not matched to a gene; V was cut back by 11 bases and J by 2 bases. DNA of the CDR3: TGTGCCGGGGGAAATTTCCGGGACAGGGGCCGCAATCAGCCCCAGCATTTT. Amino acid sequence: CAGGNFRDRGRNQPQHF.

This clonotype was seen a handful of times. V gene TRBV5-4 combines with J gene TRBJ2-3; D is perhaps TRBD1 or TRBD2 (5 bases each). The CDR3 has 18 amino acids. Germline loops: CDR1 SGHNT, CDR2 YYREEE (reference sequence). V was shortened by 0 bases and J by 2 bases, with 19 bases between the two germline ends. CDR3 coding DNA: TGTGCCAGCAGCTTGGCGGGGCGTTCCCTCACACACACAGATACGCAGTATTTT. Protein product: CASSLAGRSLTHTDTQYF.

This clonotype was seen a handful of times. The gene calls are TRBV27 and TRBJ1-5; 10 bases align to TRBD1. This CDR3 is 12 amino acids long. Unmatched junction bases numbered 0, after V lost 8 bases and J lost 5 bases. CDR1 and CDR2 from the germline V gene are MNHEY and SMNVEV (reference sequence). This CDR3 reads CASGTGDQPQHF. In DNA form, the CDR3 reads TGTGCCAGCGGGACAGGGGATCAGCCCCAGCATTTT.

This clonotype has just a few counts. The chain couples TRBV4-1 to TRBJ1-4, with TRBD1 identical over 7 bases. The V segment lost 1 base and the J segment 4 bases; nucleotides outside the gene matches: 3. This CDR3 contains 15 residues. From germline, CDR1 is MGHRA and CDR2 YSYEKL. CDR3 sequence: CASSQGQGGNEKLFF. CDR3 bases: TGCGCCAGCAGCCAAGGACAGGGTGGTAATGAAAAACTGTTTTTT.

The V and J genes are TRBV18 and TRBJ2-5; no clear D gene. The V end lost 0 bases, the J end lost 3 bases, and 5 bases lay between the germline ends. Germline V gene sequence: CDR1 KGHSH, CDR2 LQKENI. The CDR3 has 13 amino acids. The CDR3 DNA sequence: TGTGCCAGCTCACCACCGGGCGAAGAGACCCAGTACTTC. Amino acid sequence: CASSPPGEETQYF.

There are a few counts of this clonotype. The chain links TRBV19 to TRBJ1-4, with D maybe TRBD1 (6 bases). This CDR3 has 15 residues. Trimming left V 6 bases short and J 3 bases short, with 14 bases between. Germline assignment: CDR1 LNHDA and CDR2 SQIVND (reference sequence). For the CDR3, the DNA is TGTGCCAGTAGAAGGATCGGACAGTCTAATGAAAAACTGTTTTTT. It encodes CASRRIGQSNEKLFF.

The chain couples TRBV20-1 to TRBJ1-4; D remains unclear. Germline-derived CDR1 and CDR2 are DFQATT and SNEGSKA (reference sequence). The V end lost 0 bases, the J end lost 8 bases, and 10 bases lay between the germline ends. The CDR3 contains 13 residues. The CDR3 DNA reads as TGCAGTGCTAGAGATGTGGCAGGCGAAAAACTGTTTTTT. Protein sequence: CSARDVAGEKLFF.

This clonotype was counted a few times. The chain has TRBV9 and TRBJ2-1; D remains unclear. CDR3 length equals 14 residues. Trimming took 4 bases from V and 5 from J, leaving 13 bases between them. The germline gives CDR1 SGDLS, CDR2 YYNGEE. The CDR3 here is CASSPRQANNEQFF. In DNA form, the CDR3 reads TGTGCCAGCAGCCCTCGGCAGGCTAACAATGAGCAGTTCTTC.

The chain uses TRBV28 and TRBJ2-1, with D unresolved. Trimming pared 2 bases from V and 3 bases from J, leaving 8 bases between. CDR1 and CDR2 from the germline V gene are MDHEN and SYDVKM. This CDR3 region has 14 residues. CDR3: CASSLPVVYNEQFF. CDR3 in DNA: TGTGCCAGCAGTTTACCAGTTGTCTACAATGAGCAGTTCTTC.

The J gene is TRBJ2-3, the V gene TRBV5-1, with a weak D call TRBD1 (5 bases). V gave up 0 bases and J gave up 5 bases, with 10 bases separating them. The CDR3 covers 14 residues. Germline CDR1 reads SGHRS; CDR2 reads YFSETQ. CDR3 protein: CASSLGQPLDTQYF. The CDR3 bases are TGCGCCAGCAGCTTGGGACAGCCATTAGATACGCAGTATTTT.

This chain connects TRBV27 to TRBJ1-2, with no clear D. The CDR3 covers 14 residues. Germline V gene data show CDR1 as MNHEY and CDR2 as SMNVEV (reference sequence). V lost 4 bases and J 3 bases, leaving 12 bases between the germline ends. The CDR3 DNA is TGTGCCAGCAGTTCATTGGGCAGACACTATGGCTACACCTTC. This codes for CASSSLGRHYGYTF.